Detailed here is one T cell receptor beta chain. Antigen: not known. These data belong to a study of regulatory T cells in long-lasting Graves disease. Noted time point: persistent/refractory GD, antithyroid drugs over 5 years with positive TRAb. PBMCs were the source of the RNA used for TCR sequencing. A volume of approximately 10 milliliters of peripheral blood was collected in EDTA tubes. Arm-PCR with iRepertoire HTBI primers amplified the CDR3 regions for these TCR beta libraries. Authors' analysis steps: Taken together, the samples had 62 TRBV and 13 to 15 TRBJ segments identified. TCRdb re-derived calls from the multiplex PCR reads in MiXCR, one entry per CDR3 protein. The V and J calls reflect TCRdb's pipeline rather than the authors' work. Of some 280,000 distinct CDR3 sequences listed, 20% to 25% are singletons. General observations from the study: TCR diversity was lower in persistent Graves' patients than in newly diagnosed ones. Persistent cases favored TRBV28, TRBJ1-2 and TRBJ2-5.

Per germline, CDR1 SNHLY and CDR2 FYNNEI. The junction had 5 bases not matched to a gene; V was cut back by 9 bases and J by 0 bases. This CDR3 spans 14 amino acids. The chain uses TRBV2 and TRBJ2-1; 7 bases agree with TRBD1. The specimen comprised peripheral blood mononuclear cells (PBMCs), sampled when the disease was refractory, from a patient treated with antithyroid drugs. The TCR comes from a female donor with Graves disease. The CDR3 spells CASLGQSSYNEQFF. The CDR3 DNA reads TGTGCCAGTTTGGGACAGAGCTCCTACAATGAGCAGTTCTTC.